A selection of T cell receptor beta chains follows, all from one sample in a study of blood T cell repertoires in COVID-19. Profiled with immunoSEQ multiplex PCR; TCRdb holds only in-frame clones, not every one. The table records approximately 140,000 clones, about 87% of them present only once. The sequenced sample consisted of peripheral blood. The receptors stem from a woman aged 35 to 49 with acute or convalescent COVID-19. Both conserved end residues are part of each CDR3. D genes are given only for firm matches. Some rows have no size entry. The others give once, few or many, or a class for an expanded clone.

size,D,length,J,V,CDR3
once,-,19,TRBJ1-1,TRBV18,CASSPYHFGGKEGGTEAFF
-,-,16,TRBJ1-4,TRBV5-5,CASSSSLTTTNEKLFF
-,TRBD1,16,TRBJ1-2,TRBV19,CASSPRGAGQGYGYTF
-,TRBD2,17,TRBJ2-7,TRBV27,CASSFHGGDERWNEQYF
-,-,13,TRBJ1-1,TRBV29-1,CSVEGQWGTEAFF
-,-,14,TRBJ2-5,TRBV7-8,CASTPLELVETQYF
-,TRBD1,13,TRBJ1-2,TRBV7-9,CASSYRTGTGYTF
once,TRBD1,14,TRBJ2-7,TRBV9,CASSVVETGYEQYF
-,-,12,TRBJ2-1,TRBV27,CASTHGGNEQFF
-,TRBD1,15,TRBJ1-5,TRBV6-2/TRBV6-3,CASSQYRGDNQPQHF
-,-,17,TRBJ2-2,TRBV6-1,CASSEGRPNYPTGELFF
-,-,15,TRBJ1-3,TRBV6-5,CASSYSQISGNTIYF
-,-,15,TRBJ1-6,TRBV27,CASSLSRGWSSPLHF
-,-,13,TRBJ1-1,TRBV14,CASSQEPVTEAFF
-,-,12,TRBJ1-1,TRBV24-1,CATSLQVLEAFF
-,-,13,TRBJ2-5,TRBV18,CASSPDGVQTQYF
-,-,15,TRBJ1-6,TRBV2,CASSEEVGQNSPLHF
-,-,14,TRBJ1-2,TRBV5-5,CASSLAGESYGYTF
-,-,15,TRBJ1-6,TRBV30,CAWSVGRVRDSPLHF
-,TRBD2,17,TRBJ2-7,TRBV6-2/TRBV6-3,CASSRIGTSGRAGEQYF
-,TRBD2,15,TRBJ2-7,TRBV14,CASSQVLAGGQEQYF
-,TRBD1,13,TRBJ1-2,TRBV7-2,CATQGQGGSGYTF
-,-,14,TRBJ1-2,TRBV6-5,CASSYSTGRYGYTF
-,-,11,TRBJ1-1,TRBV20-1,CSASGANQAFF
-,TRBD1,17,TRBJ1-3,TRBV24-1,CATSPCPDRVLIDTIYF
-,-,16,TRBJ1-2,TRBV10-3,CAISDVSKGGGYGYTF
-,TRBD1,16,TRBJ1-3,TRBV6-6,CASSPGQGRSGNTIYF
-,TRBD2,14,TRBJ2-3,TRBV10-3,CAISEGLVTDTQYF
-,TRBD1,19,TRBJ2-3,TRBV6-6,CASSPGQVELKPSTDTQYF
-,TRBD1,15,TRBJ2-1,TRBV5-1,CASSFPTGRNNEQFF
-,-,13,TRBJ1-2,TRBV3-1/TRBV3-2,CASSQRIWYGYTF
-,-,17,TRBJ2-3,TRBV7-3,CASSPNVGRRAPDTQYF
-,TRBD1,15,TRBJ1-1,TRBV10-3,CAISAGDRGPTEAFF
-,TRBD1,13,TRBJ2-7,TRBV5-6,CASSLGTGYEQYF
-,TRBD1,14,TRBJ1-4,TRBV7-2,CASSLYGGDSEARF
-,TRBD2,16,TRBJ2-2,TRBV11-3,CASSPGTSGNTGELFF
many,TRBD1,18,TRBJ1-1,TRBV10-1,CASDGTGGPLGRNTEAFF
-,-,13,TRBJ1-2,TRBV28,CASSFEANRGYTF
-,TRBD1,14,TRBJ2-5,TRBV7-9,CASSKDRGFETQYF
-,-,12,TRBJ2-7,TRBV12-3/TRBV12-4,CASTFYRGEQYF
-,TRBD1,14,TRBJ2-3,TRBV10-3,CAISPGGITDTQYF
-,TRBD2,16,TRBJ2-1,TRBV11-2,CASSPKTSGIWNEQFF
-,-,17,TRBJ2-1,TRBV15,CATSRGRTGSKWNEQFF
-,-,11,TRBJ2-5,TRBV6-6,CASSYSVTQYF
-,TRBD2,19,TRBJ2-1,TRBV24-1,CATSDSPGLAYVNHYEQFF
-,-,15,TRBJ2-2,TRBV7-9,CASSLGVGNTGELFF
-,-,13,TRBJ1-1,TRBV6-6,CASSYGGVTEAFF
-,TRBD2,14,TRBJ2-1,TRBV27,CASSLSGAYNEQFF
-,-,14,TRBJ2-5,TRBV3-1/TRBV3-2,CASSQGLVLETQYF
few,-,14,TRBJ2-7,TRBV6-5,CASSYWSGPYEQYF